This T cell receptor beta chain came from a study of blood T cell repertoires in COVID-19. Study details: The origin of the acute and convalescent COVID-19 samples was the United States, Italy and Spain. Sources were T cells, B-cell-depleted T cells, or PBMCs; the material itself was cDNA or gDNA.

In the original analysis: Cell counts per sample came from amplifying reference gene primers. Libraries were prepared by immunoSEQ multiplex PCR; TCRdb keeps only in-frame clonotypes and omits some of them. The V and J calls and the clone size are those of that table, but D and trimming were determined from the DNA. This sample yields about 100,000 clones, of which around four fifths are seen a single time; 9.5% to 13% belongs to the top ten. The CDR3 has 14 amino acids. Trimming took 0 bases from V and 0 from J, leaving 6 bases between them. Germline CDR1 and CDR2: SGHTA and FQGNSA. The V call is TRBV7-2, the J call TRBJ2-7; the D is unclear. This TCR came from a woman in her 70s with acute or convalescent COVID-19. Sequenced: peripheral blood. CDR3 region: CASSLATSSYEQYF. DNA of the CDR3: TGTGCCAGCAGCTTAGCCACCAGCTCCTACGAGCAGTACTTC.